The 25 T cell receptor beta chains given below trace back to one sample, sequenced in a study of T-cell memory formation after mild COVID-19. TCRdb called the 5' RACE reads again in MiXCR, with one record for every CDR3 protein. The sample has 200,000 to 250,000 distinct CDR3 sequences; roughly a tenth are singletons. The sample consisted of PBMCs or a T cell subset sorted from them (not recorded which). Receptors were obtained from a man younger than 30 who had mild COVID-19 (a few samples of this study predate the infection). Cell type and time point are not known.

This clonotype has a handful of counts. This chain links TRBV7-2 with TRBJ2-3; D not resolved. The germline V gene encodes CDR1 SGHTA and CDR2 FQGNSA. V dropped 0 bases and J dropped 3 bases, with 4 bases sitting between them. CDR3 length: 13 amino acids. The CDR3 reads CASSLAETDTQYF. For the CDR3, the DNA is TGTGCCAGCAGCTTAGCTGAGACAGATACGCAGTATTTT. The whole variable domain, filled in from reference TRBV7-2 and TRBJ2-3, reads GAGVSQSPSNKVTEKGKDVELRCDPISGHTALYWYRQSLGQGLEFLIYFQGNSAPDKSGLPSDRFSAERTGGSVSTLTIQRTQQEDSAVYLCASSLAETDTQYFGPGTRLTVL.

This chain joins TRBV25-1 and TRBJ2-1; TRBD1 aligns across 8 bases. V gave up 7 bases and J gave up 8 bases; unmatched junction bases: 7. CDR1 is MGHDK, CDR2 SYGVNS, per germline. The CDR3 consists of 13 residues. This CDR3 reads CASTRAGGYEQFF. The CDR3 DNA sequence: TGTGCCAGCACGAGGGCAGGGGGCTATGAGCAGTTCTTC.

In its sample, this clonotype was seen a few times. The chain carries TRBV5-1 and TRBJ1-3, with 7 nucleotides matching TRBD1. CDR1 is SGHRS, CDR2 YFSETQ, per germline. The V gene end was trimmed by 0 bases and the J gene end by 3 bases; junction bases not matched to a gene: 6. The CDR3 contains 16 residues. CDR3 loop: CASSLAGQRYGNTIYF. Here the CDR3 DNA reads TGCGCCAGCAGCTTGGCGGGACAGCGATATGGAAACACCATATATTTT.

This clonotype turned up a few times. The chain recombines TRBV7-2 with TRBJ2-3, with 9 bases identical to TRBD2. The CDR3 runs 15 residues. Germline V gene lookup returns CDR1 SGHTA and CDR2 FQGNSA. Germline trimming cut 5 bases from V and 6 bases from J; bases unmatched to any gene: 9. This CDR3 reads CASSLKRGDLDTQYF. The CDR3 DNA is TGTGCCAGCAGCCTAAAGCGGGGGGATTTGGATACGCAGTATTTT.

The CDR3 DNA sequence: TGCAGTGCGCATACCGCAGGGTTCGGTAATTCACCCCTCCACTTT. Amino acids: CSAHTAGFGNSPLHF. The chain combines TRBV20-1 with TRBJ1-6; D possibly corresponds to TRBD1 (5 bases). Trimming removed 6 bases from V and 6 bases from J, with 18 bases in between. The CDR3 is 15 amino acids. Germline V gene lookup returns CDR1 DFQATT and CDR2 SNEGSKA (reference sequence).

This clonotype was seen a few times. The V call is TRBV4-1, the J call TRBJ1-5, with 7 nucleotides matching TRBD1. V gave up 5 bases and J gave up 8 bases; unmatched junction bases: 21. CDR1 and CDR2 from the germline V gene are MGHRA and YSYEKL. This CDR3 is 18 amino acids long. For the CDR3, the DNA is TGCGCCAGCAGCAAATCTAGTGGGACAGAGATCTATAGAAAGCCCCAGCATTTT. Translation gives CASSKSSGTEIYRKPQHF.

This chain links TRBV6-5 with TRBJ1-5; a possible D gene is TRBD1 (6 bases). The V end was cut by 6 bases, the J end by 2 bases, with 8 bases between. Germline CDR1 is MNHEY and CDR2 is SVGAGI. The length of the CDR3 is 13 residues. The CDR3 DNA follows: TGTGCCAGCAGCCAGGGGCGCAATCAGCCCCAGCATTTT. Encoded protein: CASSQGRNQPQHF.

This clonotype was detected many times. CDR3 coding DNA: TGTGCCAGCAGCGTAGAATTAGATACGCAGTATTTT. This translates into CASSVELDTQYF. This chain uses TRBV9 with TRBJ2-3, with D unresolved. V lost 0 bases to trimming and J lost 5 bases, with 4 bases between them. The CDR3 extends over 12 amino acids. CDR1 is SGDLS and CDR2 is YYNGEE in the germline V gene.

This chain uses TRBV5-1 with TRBJ2-5; D is perhaps TRBD2 (6 bases). The V and J ends lost 8 bases and 5 bases respectively, with 19 bases between them. This CDR3 is 14 amino acids long. CDR1 is SGHRS, CDR2 YFSETQ, per germline. CDR3 in amino acids: CASSRGGVIETQYF. The CDR3 DNA follows: TGCGCCAGTTCCCGAGGCGGGGTAATCGAGACCCAGTACTTC.

This sequence joins TRBV6-5 and TRBJ1-1; possible D gene TRBD1, 6 bases. This CDR3 contains 14 residues. Trimming took off 7 bases at V and 8 bases at J, with 20 bases between the two ends. The V gene's germline CDR1 is MNHEY and CDR2 SVGAGI. For the CDR3, the DNA is TGTGCCAGCATTCAAGCGGGGGGCCTAGGGGAAGCTTTCTTT. It translates to CASIQAGGLGEAFF.

The sample holds a few counts of this clonotype. This chain uses TRBV30 with TRBJ1-2, with a weak D call TRBD1 (6 bases). The CDR3 runs to 11 residues. The germline V gene has CDR1 GTSNPN and CDR2 SVGIG (reference sequence). Between the trimmed V and J ends, which lost 3 bases and 8 bases, there was a span of 10 bases. The chain's CDR3 is CAWRKGGGYTF. The CDR3 DNA reads as TGTGCCTGGAGAAAAGGGGGGGGCTACACCTTC.

The gene calls are TRBV9 and TRBJ1-1, with D maybe TRBD1 (6 bases). Between the trimmed V and J ends, which lost 2 bases and 5 bases, there was a span of 10 bases. Per the germline V gene, CDR1 is SGDLS and CDR2 is YYNGEE. This CDR3 is built from 13 residues. The CDR3 region is CASSVGQGTEAFF. The CDR3 DNA sequence: TGTGCCAGCAGCGTGGGCCAGGGGACTGAAGCTTTCTTT.

The chain has TRBV28 and TRBJ1-1; no clear D. Germline V gene data show CDR1 as MDHEN and CDR2 as SYDVKM. Trimming pared 3 bases from V and 6 bases from J, leaving 5 bases between. The CDR3 sequence is 11 residues long. CDR3 sequence reads: CASSFYPEAFF. CDR3 sequence (DNA): TGTGCCAGCAGTTTTTACCCTGAAGCTTTCTTT.

In its sample, this clonotype was seen a few times. In DNA, the CDR3 is TGTGCCAGCAGCTTGCCCGGATTCCAAGAGACCCAGTACTTC. This gives the protein CASSLPGFQETQYF. The chain couples TRBV5-6 to TRBJ2-5, with D uncertain. V dropped 1 base and J dropped 1 base, with 8 bases sitting between them. The CDR3 contains 14 residues. Per the germline V gene, CDR1 is SGHDT and CDR2 is YYEEEE.

V and J are TRBV19 and TRBJ2-3; D is ambiguous. This CDR3 is built from 13 residues. Between the trimmed V and J ends, which lost 4 bases and 1 base, there was a span of 6 bases. Germline values: CDR1 LNHDA, CDR2 SQIVND (reference sequence). The CDR3 DNA follows: TGTGCCAGTAGTACGACACGCACAGATACGCAGTATTTT. Residues: CASSTTRTDTQYF.

This clonotype has only a few counts. The chain couples TRBV20-1 to TRBJ1-2, with 11 bases identical to TRBD1. Germline trimming cut 3 bases from V and 7 bases from J; bases unmatched to any gene: 7. Per the germline V gene, CDR1 is DFQATT and CDR2 is SNEGSKA (reference sequence). CDR3 length: 14 residues. Here the CDR3 DNA reads TGCAGTGCTAGTTTCGGACAGGGGGCAGGTGGCTACACCTTC. Translating it yields CSASFGQGAGGYTF.

This chain joins TRBV24-1 and TRBJ2-1; D is unclear. Germline values: CDR1 KGHDR, CDR2 SFDVKD. The CDR3 totals 13 residues. Trimming left V 5 bases short and J 7 bases short, with 11 bases between. The CDR3 nucleotides read TGTGCCACCAGTGCAGTAGTCGGAAATGAGCAGTTCTTC. Its translation: CATSAVVGNEQFF.

V gene TRBV5-1 combines with J gene TRBJ2-3, with 12 bases aligning to TRBD2. After removal of 3 bases from V and 3 bases from J, the junction contained 14 bases not matched to a gene. Germline V CDR1 and CDR2: SGHRS, YFSETQ. CDR3 length: 19 amino acids. CDR3 amino acids: CASSSPPTSGGGGTDTQYF. The DNA of the CDR3 is TGCGCCAGCAGCTCCCCCCCGACTAGCGGGGGTGGCGGGACAGATACGCAGTATTTT.

This clonotype was found a few times. The chain recombines TRBV28 with TRBJ2-3, with 10 bases lining up with TRBD1. With 6 bases clipped from V and 5 bases from J, the junction kept 8 bases outside the gene matches. The CDR3 is 15 residues long. Germline CDR1 is MDHEN and CDR2 is SYDVKM. CDR3 in amino acids: CASRLSGQGQDTQYF. The CDR3 bases are TGTGCCAGCAGACTGTCGGGACAGGGGCAAGATACGCAGTATTTT.

Only a few counts were recorded for this clonotype. V gene TRBV7-9 combines with J gene TRBJ1-1; no clear D gene. CDR1 SEHNR and CDR2 FQNEAQ come from the germline V gene (reference sequence). This CDR3 spans 15 amino acids. Trimming pared 8 bases from V and 10 bases from J, leaving 26 bases between. The CDR3 loop reads CASRPEAAPLGRAFF. The DNA for the CDR3 is TGTGCCAGCCGCCCCGAGGCAGCCCCTCTCGGGCGAGCTTTCTTT.

The chain combines TRBV5-1 with TRBJ1-6; TRBD1 is a possible D gene (6 bases). From germline, CDR1 is SGHRS and CDR2 YFSETQ. This CDR3 region has 15 residues. V was shortened by 4 bases and J by 7 bases, with 15 bases between the two germline ends. CDR3 bases: TGCGCCAGCAGCCGAGGCGCAGGGGAAAATTCACCCCTCCACTTT. It yields the protein CASSRGAGENSPLHF.

This clonotype was detected a few times. The V and J genes are TRBV7-2 and TRBJ1-1; unclear D gene. Germline V gene lookup returns CDR1 SGHTA and CDR2 FQGNSA. This CDR3 contains 14 residues. V gave up 5 bases and J gave up 8 bases, with 18 bases separating them. The CDR3 sequence is CASSLARGLREAFF. CDR3 in DNA: TGTGCCAGCAGCCTCGCCAGAGGTTTGCGCGAAGCTTTCTTT. Full variable domain (outside the CDR3, taken from reference TRBV7-2 and TRBJ1-1): GAGVSQSPSNKVTEKGKDVELRCDPISGHTALYWYRQSLGQGLEFLIYFQGNSAPDKSGLPSDRFSAERTGGSVSTLTIQRTQQEDSAVYLCASSLARGLREAFFGQGTRLTVV.

This sequence joins TRBV5-5 and TRBJ1-2; D ambiguous. Germline CDR1 reads SGHKS; CDR2 reads YYEKEE (reference sequence). With 1 base removed from V and 8 bases from J, the gap between germline ends came to 12 bases. The CDR3 is 13 residues long. This CDR3 is CASSLSAAGGYTF. The CDR3 region has the DNA TGTGCCAGCAGCTTGTCCGCAGCTGGGGGCTACACCTTC.

Only a few counts were recorded for this clonotype. The chain carries TRBV6-1 and TRBJ1-6, with a weak D call TRBD1 (6 bases). The germline gives CDR1 MNHNS, CDR2 SASEGT. The CDR3 covers 15 residues. The ends were cut back, 5 bases at V and 6 bases at J, with 14 bases in the middle. CDR3 protein: CASSPSQGFNSPLHF. In DNA, the CDR3 is TGTGCCAGCAGTCCTTCACAGGGATTTAATTCACCCCTCCACTTT.

This clonotype occurred a few times. The junction and the germline gene differ at one end; a read error may be behind it. The J gene is TRBJ2-5, the V gene TRBV4-3; D might be TRBD1 or TRBD2, each matching 5 bases. Per the germline V gene, CDR1 is LGHNA and CDR2 is YSLEER. The CDR3 is 15 residues long. Here the CDR3 DNA reads TGCGCCAGCAGCAAAGAGGGGCGGTACCAAGAGACCCAGTACTTC. Its translation: CASSKEGRYQETQYF.